This T cell receptor (beta chain) was sequenced in a study of radiotherapy plus CTLA-4 blockade in lung cancer. Study-wide context: Across the patients, objective responses occurred in more than 15%, and disease control in around 31%.

The method was immunoSEQ multiplex PCR; TCRdb's version includes in-frame clones alone and lacks a portion of them. The sample carries about 98,000 clones, approximately 78% recorded once. Regarding the study as a whole: After treatment with radiotherapy plus ipilimumab, TCR clones that came from the tumor expanded in blood. Among reported predictors of response, early blood T cell clone dynamics with interferon-beta performed best.

This clone was seen only once. Its antigen remains unidentified. In germline, CDR1 is SGHNT, CDR2 YYREEE (reference sequence). The V end lost 3 bases, the J end lost 6 bases, and 16 bases lay between the germline ends. The length of the CDR3 is 14 residues. The rearrangement joins TRBV5-4 to TRBJ2-7; tentative D call: TRBD1 (5 bases). The sequencing here drew on peripheral blood, taken from a patient treated with radiotherapy plus ipilimumab. The receptor was isolated from a human donor with non-small cell lung cancer who had a partial response to radiotherapy plus ipilimumab. CDR3 DNA: TGTGCCAGCAGCTGGATCGACAGTCTTCGCGAGCAGTACTTC. This codes for CASSWIDSLREQYF.